The 6 T cell receptor beta chains in this list originate from one sample, sequenced in a study of cytomegalovirus exposure and HLA in healthy donors. Amplification used 60 Vbeta primers and 13 Jbeta primers. TCRdb's copy holds only in-frame clones and misses some; the assay was immunoSEQ multiplex PCR. The sample includes about 140,000 clones, around 80% of them seen just once. The sequenced sample consisted of PBMCs. These receptors all come from a female donor in good health and CMV-seronegative.

This clone has just a few counts. The J gene is TRBJ2-7, the V gene TRBV4-1; D is perhaps TRBD2 (5 bases). V gave up 1 base and J gave up 2 bases, with 15 bases separating them. CDR1 is MGHRA, CDR2 YSYEKL, per germline. CDR3 size: 16 residues. CDR3 region: CASSQAGLRVPYEQYF. CDR3 DNA: TGCGCCAGCAGCCAAGCGGGGTTGAGGGTCCCCTACGAGCAGTACTTC.

This clone was detected only a few times. This rearrangement joins TRBV6-5 to TRBJ2-7; D is unclear. CDR3 length: 15 residues. V was shortened by 0 bases and J by 6 bases, with 15 bases between the two germline ends. Germline V gene data show CDR1 as MNHEY and CDR2 as SVGAGI. The CDR3 region is CASSYSPARQREQYF. CDR3 coding DNA: TGTGCCAGCAGTTACTCCCCAGCCAGACAACGCGAGCAGTACTTC.

The V and J genes are TRBV27 and TRBJ1-2; weak D call: TRBD1 (6 bases). From germline, CDR1 is MNHEY and CDR2 SMNVEV (reference sequence). The V gene lost 0 bases and the J gene lost 8 bases, with 16 bases spanning the gap. This CDR3 spans 15 amino acids. In nucleotides, the CDR3 is TGTGCCAGCAGTTTATCCCCACAGGCACAGGGAGGCTACACCTTC. Translation gives CASSLSPQAQGGYTF.

The rearrangement joins TRBV7-9 to TRBJ1-1; the D is unclear. This CDR3 has 14 residues. Trimming pared 1 base from V and 4 bases from J, leaving 10 bases between. Germline V gene data show CDR1 as SEHNR and CDR2 as FQNEAQ (reference sequence). The CDR3 DNA follows: TGTGCCAGCAGCTTAGTCGAGGGTTTCACTGAAGCTTTCTTT. Protein sequence: CASSLVEGFTEAFF. The variable domain in full, completed from reference TRBV7-9 and TRBJ1-1, reads DTGVSQNPRHKITKRGQNVTFRCDPISEHNRLYWYRQTLGQGPEFLTYFQNEAQLEKSRLLSDRFSAERPKGSFSTLEIQRTEQGDSAMYLCASSLVEGFTEAFFGQGTRLTVV.

The chain recombines TRBV4-3 with TRBJ2-1; 14 nucleotides line up with TRBD2. The CDR3 runs 15 residues. Germline V gives CDR1 LGHNA, CDR2 YSLEER. With 4 bases clipped from V and 9 bases from J, the junction kept 5 bases outside the gene matches. The CDR3 sequence is CASSRLAGGPGEQFF. The CDR3 region has the DNA TGCGCCAGCAGCCGACTAGCGGGGGGGCCCGGTGAGCAGTTCTTC.

The J gene is TRBJ2-5, the V gene TRBV7-2; the match to TRBD2 covers 12 bases. The CDR3 covers 17 residues. The V segment lost 1 base and the J segment 2 bases; nucleotides outside the gene matches: 5. CDR1 is SGHTA, CDR2 FQGNSA, per germline. DNA for the CDR3: TGTGCCAGCAGCTTAGGGCTAGCGGGGGGGTCACAAGAGACCCAGTACTTC. Translating it yields CASSLGLAGGSQETQYF.